The TCR beta chain under discussion was sequenced for a study of cytomegalovirus exposure and HLA in healthy donors. The PCR had 60 Vbeta and 13 Jbeta primers. Source study methods: Counted up in a later analysis, unique TCR beta chains came to 65 million to 80 million, with some 9.9 million shared. The method was immunoSEQ multiplex PCR; TCRdb's version includes in-frame clones alone and lacks a portion of them. V, J and clone size are taken as reported in that table, and D and trimming were inferred from the DNA itself. The sample includes fewer than 80,000 clones, 74% of them seen just once. For this clone: What it binds is unknown.

Study-level findings and limits: Associated with HLA alleles at 0.05 false discovery rate in a later analysis were about 17,000 TCR beta sequences. In an earlier analysis, in about 530 donors, most V segments appeared productive either ~90% or ~30% of the time.

The TCR originated in a woman aged 60 to 75 in good health and CMV-seropositive. Sequencing was carried out using PBMCs.

The CDR3 DNA follows: TGTGCCAGCTCACCCCGCGGGGGCAACACCGGGGAGCTGTTTTTT. The encoded protein is CASSPRGGNTGELFF. The V and J genes are TRBV18 and TRBJ2-2; a possible D gene is TRBD2 (7 bases). The CDR3 extends over 15 amino acids. Germline V CDR1 and CDR2: KGHSH, LQKENI. Trimming removed 3 bases from V and 2 bases from J, with 10 bases in between.